This T cell receptor (beta chain) is from a study of OX40 agonist ivuxolimab in advanced cancers. For the study at large: In this cohort, patients received ivuxolimab, an agonistic anti-OX40 (CD134) antibody. Prior checkpoint blockade (anti-PD-1, anti-PD-L1 or anti-CTLA-4) was permitted; less than 45% had it.

CDR1 and CDR2 from the germline V gene are SNHLY and FYNNEI. This CDR3 is 17 amino acids long. The ends were cut back, 5 bases at V and 10 bases at J, with 29 bases in the middle. Assay: immunoSEQ multiplex PCR; the TCRdb copy retains only in-frame clones and omits some. The sample carries tens of thousands of clones, 80% to 90% recorded once. Exclusion of a patient followed from autoimmune disease history or systemic immunosuppression. The chain uses TRBV2 and TRBJ1-2; D is undetermined. The source is an adult with an advanced solid tumor such as melanoma, head and neck, liver or kidney cancer. The sample was CD4+ or CD8+ T cells sorted from blood, taken in a trial of the OX40 agonist ivuxolimab. The CDR3 spells CASSIGAVRAPAVDYTF. CDR3 bases: TGTGCCAGCAGTATAGGAGCGGTCCGGGCCCCGGCGGTTGACTACACCTTC.